This T cell receptor (beta chain) was captured in a study of HIV-infected patients and healthy controls. Trimming removed 6 bases at V and 1 base at J, with 13 bases between. The length of the CDR3 is 15 residues. CDR1 MNHNS and CDR2 SASEGT come from the germline V gene. This clonotype was recorded at least ten times. TCRdb processed the 5' RACE reads anew with MiXCR; each CDR3 protein has one entry. The sample lists some 20,000 distinct CDR3 sequences, 15% to 20% occurring once. Sequences were obtained from CD8+ T cells from blood. The TCR originated in a human donor in good health. The chain joins TRBV6-1 to TRBJ1-5; D is perhaps TRBD1 (6 bases). CDR3 DNA sequence: TGTGCCAGCAGCCTGACAGGCTGGAGCAATCAGCCCCAGCATTTT. It encodes CASSLTGWSNQPQHF.